This T cell receptor beta chain was found in a study of sequential checkpoint blockade in melanoma. Study as a whole: After both sequences, patients received maintenance nivolumab. Study-wide points: Rising tumor T-cell fraction and clonality meant about 30 times likelier benefit.

Treatment of the sample: randomized to nivolumab then ipilimumab (arm A) or the reverse (arm B). The repertoire was sequenced with immunoSEQ multiplex PCR; TCRdb's copy has only in-frame clones and lacks some. The sample has approximately 8,200 clones, less than 25% seen once; the top ten hold under 7%. The table lists this clone with a few counts. What it recognizes is unknown. The specimen was tumor tissue (inferred from file names), collected from a patient given nivolumab and ipilimumab in sequence. This TCR came from a human donor with melanoma.

CDR3 in amino acids: CASRPGDTEAFF. The CDR3 DNA follows: TGTGCCAGTAGACCAGGGGACACTGAAGCTTTCTTT. The rearrangement uses TRBV19 and TRBJ1-1, with TRBD1 as a possible D gene (6 bases). The germline V gene has CDR1 LNHDA and CDR2 SQIVND (reference sequence). V lost 6 bases, J lost 3 bases, and 8 bases lay in between. The length of the CDR3 is 12 residues.